What follows describes a single T cell receptor (beta chain). The antigen remains unidentified. The entry originates in a study of T cell responses to AZD1222 COVID-19 vaccine. Looking at the study overall: Second-dose schedules of about 4 or about 12 weeks were combined. Notes on the study in general: Receipt of two AZD1222 doses was followed by a rise in Spike-specific TCR breadth and depth. Repertoires were collected only later (after the peak T cell response had occurred). CD4 TCRs covered the whole spike, strongest at regions 160-218 and 743-854.

The protocol was immunoSEQ multiplex PCR, while the TCRdb copy is restricted to in-frame clones and leaves out a portion. The sample has 90,000 to 140,000 clones; 85% to 90% are singletons. CDR1 and CDR2 from the germline V gene are LNHDA and SQIVND (reference sequence). V was shortened by 9 bases and J by 7 bases, with 10 bases between the two germline ends. The CDR3 sequence is 11 residues long. This chain joins TRBV19 and TRBJ1-5; a possible D gene is TRBD1 (6 bases). The specimen was peripheral blood, collected on day 0 of AZD1222 vaccination. The sequence was collected from an adult in good health. CDR3 bases: TGTGCCAGCAAGACAGGACAGCCCCAGCATTTT. This gives the protein CASKTGQPQHF.